This T cell receptor beta chain is from a study of blood T cell repertoires in COVID-19. How the authors handled the data: The authors estimated nucleated cell counts from reference gene primer amplification. Repertoires were generated with immunoSEQ multiplex PCR, while TCRdb's copy carries only in-frame clones and drops some. D and trimming come from the DNA, and the V and J calls and clone size come from that table. The sample consists of 120,000 or so clones, roughly 84% of them appearing once. CDR3 size: 13 residues. Trimming removed 2 bases from V and 3 bases from J, with 8 bases in between. In germline, CDR1 is MNHNS, CDR2 SASEGT.

This TCR came from a woman older than 75 with acute or convalescent COVID-19. Sequences were obtained from peripheral blood. This chain connects TRBV6-1 to TRBJ2-7; weak D call: TRBD1 (6 bases). The DNA of the CDR3 is TGTGCCAGCAGTGAACAAGGGGGCTACGAGCAGTACTTC. It encodes CASSEQGGYEQYF.